This T cell receptor beta chain is drawn from a study of blood T cell repertoires in COVID-19. Study information: From T cells, B-cell-depleted T cells, or PBMCs came the material, which was cDNA or gDNA.

TCRdb keeps only in-frame clones here, not all; method: immunoSEQ multiplex PCR. Counted here are about 220,000 clones, 83% occurring once; the ten biggest clones make up about 4.8%. The CDR3 spans 15 residues. Germline CDR1 reads SGHAT; CDR2 reads FQNNGV. Between the trimmed V and J ends, which lost 3 bases and 2 bases, there was a span of 13 bases. The sequence came from a woman aged 45-59 years who had been exposed to COVID-19. The sample taken for sequencing was PBMCs or T cells enriched from blood (not recorded which). This chain joins TRBV11-2 and TRBJ2-5; the D gene is possibly TRBD2 (6 bases). The DNA of the CDR3 is TGTGCCAGCAGCTTCGGGAGTGGGGGACAAGAGACCCAGTACTTC. This encodes CASSFGSGGQETQYF.